The sequence of this T cell receptor beta chain was determined in a study of T cell changes during pregnancy in multiple sclerosis. Produced via immunoSEQ multiplex PCR; TCRdb's table is partial and in-frame only. The sample consists of around 69,000 clones, around nine tenths of them appearing once. CDR1 and CDR2 from the germline V gene are SGHTA and FQGNSA. Trimming stripped 5 bases from V and 10 bases from J, with 15 bases between. The CDR3 length is 12 residues. The sequencing used CD8+ T cells from peripheral blood mononuclear cells, collected before pregnancy. The chain joins TRBV7-2 to TRBJ2-7; D might be TRBD1 (5 bases). This sequence originates from a female donor with multiple sclerosis, enrolled in a pregnancy study. CDR3 sequence reads: CASSQGLFEQYF. CDR3 nucleotide sequence: TGTGCCAGCAGCCAGGGCCTCTTCGAACAGTACTTC.